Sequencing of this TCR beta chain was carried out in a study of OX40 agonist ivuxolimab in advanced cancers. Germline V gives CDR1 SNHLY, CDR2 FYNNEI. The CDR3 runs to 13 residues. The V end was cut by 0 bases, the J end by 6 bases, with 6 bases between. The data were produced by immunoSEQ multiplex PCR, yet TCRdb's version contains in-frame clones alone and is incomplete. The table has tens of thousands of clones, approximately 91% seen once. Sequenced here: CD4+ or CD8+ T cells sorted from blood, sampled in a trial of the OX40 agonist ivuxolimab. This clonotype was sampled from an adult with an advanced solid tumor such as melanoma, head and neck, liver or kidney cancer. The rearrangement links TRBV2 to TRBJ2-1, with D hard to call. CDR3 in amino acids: CASSEAGGNEQFF. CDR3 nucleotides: TGTGCCAGCAGTGAAGCGGGTGGCAATGAGCAGTTCTTC.